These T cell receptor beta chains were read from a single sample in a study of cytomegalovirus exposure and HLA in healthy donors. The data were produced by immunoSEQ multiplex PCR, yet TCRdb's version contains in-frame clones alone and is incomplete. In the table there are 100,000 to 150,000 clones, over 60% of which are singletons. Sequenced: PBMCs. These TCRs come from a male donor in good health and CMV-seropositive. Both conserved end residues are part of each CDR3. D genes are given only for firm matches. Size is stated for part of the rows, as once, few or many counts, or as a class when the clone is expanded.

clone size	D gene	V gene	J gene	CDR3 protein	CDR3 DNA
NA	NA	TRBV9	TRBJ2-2	CASSVVQANTGELFF	TGTGCCAGCAGCGTAGTACAGGCGAACACCGGGGAGCTGTTTTTT
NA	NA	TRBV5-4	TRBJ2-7	CAGSDVGRAYEQYF	TGTGCCGGAAGTGACGTCGGGCGGGCCTACGAGCAGTACTTC
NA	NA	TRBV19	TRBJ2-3	CASRPEGRSTDTQYF	TGTGCCAGTAGGCCTGAGGGTAGGAGCACAGATACGCAGTATTTT
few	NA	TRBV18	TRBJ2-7	CASSLTGTDYEQYF	TGTGCCAGCTCTCTAACCGGGACTGACTACGAGCAGTACTTC
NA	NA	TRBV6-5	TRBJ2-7	CASSYSPVTYEQYF	TGTGCCAGCAGTTACTCCCCGGTAACCTACGAGCAGTACTTC
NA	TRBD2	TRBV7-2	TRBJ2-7	CATSFGAGETYEQYF	TGTGCCACCAGCTTCGGTGCGGGAGAGACCTATGAGCAGTACTTC
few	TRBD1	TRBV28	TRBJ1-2	CASSLATGVPGYTF	TGTGCCAGCAGTTTGGCGACAGGGGTTCCAGGCTACACCTTC
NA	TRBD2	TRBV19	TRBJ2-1	CASSRPRRLAGGNEQFF	TGTGCCAGTAGCCGCCCCCGACGACTAGCGGGGGGGAATGAGCAGTTCTTC
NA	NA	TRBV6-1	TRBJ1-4	CASSEHSLNEKLFF	TGTGCCAGCAGTGAACACAGCCTTAATGAAAAACTGTTTTTT
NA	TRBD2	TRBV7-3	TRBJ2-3	CASSTGSSGGITDTQYF	TGTGCCAGCAGCACCGGGTCTAGCGGGGGGATCACAGATACGCAGTATTTT
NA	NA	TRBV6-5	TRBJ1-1	CASSYVRGNTEAFF	TGTGCCAGCAGTTATGTCAGGGGGAACACTGAAGCTTTCTTT
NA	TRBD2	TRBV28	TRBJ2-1	CASSPRGGGVWGNEQFF	TGTGCCAGCAGTCCGCGGGGCGGGGGAGTCTGGGGCAATGAGCAGTTCTTC
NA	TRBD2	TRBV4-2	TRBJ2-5	CASSQDRLAGGQETQYF	TGTGCCAGCAGCCAAGACCGCCTAGCGGGGGGCCAAGAGACCCAGTACTTC
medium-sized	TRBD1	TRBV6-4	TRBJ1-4	CASSPGQGNEKLFF	TGTGCCAGCTCCCCGGGACAGGGGAACGAAAAACTGTTTTTT
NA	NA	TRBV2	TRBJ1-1	CASSDRWSPLGTEAFF	TGTGCCAGCAGTGATCGATGGTCGCCACTAGGGACTGAAGCTTTCTTT
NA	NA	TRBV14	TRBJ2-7	CASSQAKPGITSYEQYF	TGTGCCAGCAGCCAAGCCAAGCCCGGGATAACCTCCTACGAGCAGTACTTC
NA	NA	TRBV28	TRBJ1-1	CASSLYQGMNTEAFF	TGTGCCAGCAGTTTATACCAGGGGATGAACACTGAAGCTTTCTTT
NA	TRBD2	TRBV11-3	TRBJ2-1	CASSLRVGLAVNEQFF	TGTGCCAGCAGCTTAAGGGTGGGACTAGCGGTAAATGAGCAGTTCTTC
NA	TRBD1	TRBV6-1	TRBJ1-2	CASRAGTGAYGYTF	TGTGCCAGCAGAGCCGGGACAGGCGCCTATGGCTACACCTTC
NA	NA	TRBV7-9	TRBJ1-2	CASSLGGQGNYGYTF	TGTGCCAGCAGCTTAGGTGGTCAGGGAAACTATGGCTACACCTTC
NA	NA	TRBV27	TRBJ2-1	CANPKDREVGEQFF	TGTGCCAACCCCAAAGACAGGGAGGTTGGTGAGCAGTTCTTC
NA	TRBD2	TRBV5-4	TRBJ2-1	CASSSRLAGVSGVTYNEQFF	TGTGCCAGCAGCTCTCGACTAGCGGGAGTCTCTGGGGTGACCTACAATGAGCAGTTCTTC
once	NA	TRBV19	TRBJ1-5	CASSMMQGANQPQHF	TGTGCCAGTAGTATGATGCAAGGGGCTAATCAGCCCCAGCATTTT
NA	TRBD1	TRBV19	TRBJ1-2	CASSKRQGFYGYTF	TGTGCCAGTAGTAAAAGACAGGGTTTTTATGGCTACACCTTC
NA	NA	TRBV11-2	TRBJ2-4	CASSPQENSQYF	TGTGCCAGCAGCCCGCAGGAAAACAGTCAGTACTTC
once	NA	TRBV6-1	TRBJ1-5	CASSYDSPSIF	NA
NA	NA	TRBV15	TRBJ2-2	CATSSSEPGELFF	TGTGCCACCAGCAGCAGTGAACCCGGGGAGCTGTTTTTT
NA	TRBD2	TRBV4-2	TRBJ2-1	CASSPGLAPDNEQFF	TGTGCCAGCAGCCCGGGACTAGCGCCGGACAATGAGCAGTTCTTC
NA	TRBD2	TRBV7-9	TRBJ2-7	CSSSQSGGVSYEQYF	TGTTCCAGCAGCCAGAGCGGGGGCGTCTCCTACGAGCAGTACTTC
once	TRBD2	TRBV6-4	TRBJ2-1	CASRQLAGGVNEQFF	TGTGCCAGCCGCCAACTAGCGGGGGGGGTAAATGAGCAGTTCTTC
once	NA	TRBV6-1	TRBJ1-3	CASSERDSGNTIYF	TGTGCCAGCAGTGAAAGAGACTCTGGAAACACCATATATTTT
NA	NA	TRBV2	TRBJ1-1	CASSAGTPNTEAFF	TGTGCCAGCAGTGCGGGGACACCGAACACTGAAGCTTTCTTT
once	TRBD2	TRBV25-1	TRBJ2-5	CASSDYGLADRETQYF	TGTGCCAGCAGTGATTACGGACTAGCGGATAGGGAGACCCAGTACTTC
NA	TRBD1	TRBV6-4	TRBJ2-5	CASSEQPGQGQETQYF	TGTGCCAGCAGCGAACAACCGGGACAGGGACAAGAGACCCAGTACTTC
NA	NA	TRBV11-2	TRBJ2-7	CASSLGGYSYEQYF	TGTGCCAGCAGCTTAGGAGGTTACTCCTACGAGCAGTACTTC
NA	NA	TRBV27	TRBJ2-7	CASSLIIEGEQYF	TGTGCCAGCAGTTTAATAATCGAGGGCGAGCAGTACTTC
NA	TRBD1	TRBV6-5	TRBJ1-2	CASSYSTGQGNYGYTF	TGTGCCAGCAGTTACTCGACGGGACAGGGGAACTATGGCTACACCTTC
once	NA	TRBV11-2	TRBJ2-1	CASSLRSSYNEQFF	TGTGCCAGCAGCTTACGGAGCTCCTACAATGAGCAGTTCTTC
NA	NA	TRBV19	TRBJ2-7	CASTPGRVSEQYF	TGTGCCAGTACCCCAGGGCGTGTTTCCGAGCAGTACTTC
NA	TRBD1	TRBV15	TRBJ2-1	CATSSPGTAIEQFF	TGTGCCACCAGCAGCCCCGGGACAGCCATTGAGCAGTTCTTC
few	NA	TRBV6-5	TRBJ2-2	CASSPGYGELFF	TGTGCCAGCAGTCCAGGATACGGGGAGCTGTTTTTT
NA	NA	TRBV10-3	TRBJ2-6	CAVGPGIGLTF	TGTGCCGTCGGTCCCGGTATCGGCCTGACTTTC
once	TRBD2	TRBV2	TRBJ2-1	CASSEGTSGRWFF	TGTGCCAGCAGTGAAGGGACTAGCGGGAGGTGGTTCTTC
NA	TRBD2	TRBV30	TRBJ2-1	CAWSVHVGLGSYNEQFF	TGTGCCTGGAGTGTACACGTGGGACTAGGGTCCTACAATGAGCAGTTCTTC
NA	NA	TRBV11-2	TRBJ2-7	CASSTRQAVYEQYF	TGTGCCAGCAGCACGAGACAGGCAGTCTACGAGCAGTACTTC
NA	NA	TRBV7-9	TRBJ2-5	CASSPSLIYVAQYF	TGTGCCAGCAGTCCATCCCTAATCTATGTGGCCCAGTACTTC
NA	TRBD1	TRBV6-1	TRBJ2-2	CASSEGAGGFTGELFF	TGTGCCAGCAGTGAAGGCGCAGGGGGCTTTACCGGGGAGCTGTTTTTT
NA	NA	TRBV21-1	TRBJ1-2	CASIETGSLAESGYTF	TGTGCCAGCATCGAGACAGGGAGTTTAGCCGAATCTGGCTACACCTTC
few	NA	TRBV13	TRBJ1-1	CASSLTLTGGTEAFF	TGTGCCAGCAGCCTCACCTTGACGGGAGGGACTGAAGCTTTCTTT
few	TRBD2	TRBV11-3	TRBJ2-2	CASSTRTSGRNTGELFF	TGTGCCAGCAGCACCCGCACTAGCGGGAGAAACACCGGGGAGCTGTTTTTT
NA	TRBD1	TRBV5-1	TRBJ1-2	CASSLASGQSYGYTF	TGCGCCAGCAGCTTGGCCTCGGGACAGAGCTATGGCTACACCTTC
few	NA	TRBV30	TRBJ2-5	CAWSVRRAETQYF	TGTGCCTGGAGTGTAAGGAGGGCGGAGACCCAGTACTTC
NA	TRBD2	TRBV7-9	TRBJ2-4	CASSSLAGAFNSQYF	TGTGCCAGCAGCTCACTAGCGGGAGCATTCAACAGTCAGTACTTC
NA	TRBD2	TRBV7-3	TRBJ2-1	CASSFPGGSEQFF	TGTGCCAGCAGCTTCCCGGGAGGGTCTGAGCAGTTCTTC
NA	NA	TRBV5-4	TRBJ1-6	CASSLERADSPLHF	TGTGCCAGCAGCTTGGAGCGGGCTGATTCACCCCTCCACTTT
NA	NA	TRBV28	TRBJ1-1	CASSFPGHNTEAFF	TGTGCCAGCAGTTTTCCGGGACATAACACTGAAGCTTTCTTT
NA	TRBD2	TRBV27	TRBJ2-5	CASSILAGGVQETQYF	TGTGCCAGCAGTATCCTAGCGGGGGGGGTTCAAGAGACCCAGTACTTC
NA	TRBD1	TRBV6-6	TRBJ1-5	CASSYGQGQQHQPQHF	TGTGCCAGCAGTTATGGACAGGGTCAGCAACATCAGCCCCAGCATTTT
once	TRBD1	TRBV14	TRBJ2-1	CASSLRPGQGYNEQFF	TGTGCCAGCAGCCTCAGACCGGGACAGGGCTACAATGAGCAGTTCTTC
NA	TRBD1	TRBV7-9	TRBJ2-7	CASSSGTGSHEQYF	TGTGCCAGCAGCTCCGGGACAGGGTCCCACGAGCAGTACTTC